Here is one T cell receptor beta chain with its context. Its antigen is unknown. Time point here: week 23, last vaccination. The study gave 300 ug of mutant IDH1 20-mer peptide per vaccine dose, with topical imiquimod. Using immunoSEQ multiplex PCR, the repertoire was profiled, and TCRdb retains in-frame clones only, with some absent. The sample holds roughly 52,000 clones, about 80% seen once. Trimming removed 0 bases from V and 7 bases from J, with 9 bases in between. The CDR3 sequence is 12 residues long. The germline V gene encodes CDR1 GTSNPN and CDR2 SVGIG (reference sequence). This sample stems from a study of a mutant IDH1 vaccine in newly diagnosed glioma.

The TCR comes from a man aged 35 to 55 with glioma. This chain connects TRBV30 to TRBJ1-2; D is uncertain. This material consisted of PBMCs, taken from a glioma patient whose treatment included an IDH1 peptide vaccine. In DNA, the CDR3 is TGTGCCTGGAGTGTAAGTGGTATTGGCTACACCTTC. It encodes CAWSVSGIGYTF.